This TCR beta chain was recovered during a study of T cell repertoires in cytomegalovirus infection (dated by TCRdb to the late 2010s). With regard to the full study: Donor HLA type was relevant to the analysis, because carriage of CMV infection together with the matching HLA type was indicated by public TCR beta signatures. Results the study describes overall, beyond this receptor: In both this cohort and an independent cohort of 350 to 400 donors, the cumulative frequency of public TCR beta family members distinguished carriers of CMV infection plus the relevant HLA type. The ex vivo response was dominated by HLA-C-restricted CMV-specific TCR beta clonotypes, which also provided the single most frequent clonotype in two of eight donors.

The table lists this clonotype with many counts. This receptor's antigen is unknown. Per-base quality was not reported, and no clone a single base away is much larger than it. Sequenced using an Illumina HiSeq 1500. Using fastp at Q25 and MiXCR, TCRdb reprocessed the public reads and kept productive beta chains. Every distinct CDR3 protein forms one entry, paired with its most common genes and DNA. The sample contains about 490,000 distinct CDR3 sequences, approximately 16% of them found a single time. Together, the top ten hold around 25% of the sample. Per the germline V gene, SGHVS is the CDR1 and FQNEAQ is the CDR2. The germline V and J ends show losses of 5 bases and 6 bases respectively, and no gene match explains 9 bases of the junction. The CDR3, cysteine through phenylalanine, is 16 amino acids long. Only the CDR3 portion is preserved as DNA: 48 bases, with reading frame beginning at the first base.

The sequence came from a human donor in good health (CMV status not recorded). Some clones in this sample may be carry-over from other donors' samples. The chain was built from TRBV7-8 and TRBJ2-1; TRBD2 lines up with 11 middle nucleotides. What was sequenced was CD8+ T cells from PBMCs. The CDR3 protein sequence reads: CASSVKRSGRANEQFF. The sequenced DNA: TGTGCCAGCAGCGTCAAACGTAGCGGGAGGGCCAATGAGCAGTTCTTC.